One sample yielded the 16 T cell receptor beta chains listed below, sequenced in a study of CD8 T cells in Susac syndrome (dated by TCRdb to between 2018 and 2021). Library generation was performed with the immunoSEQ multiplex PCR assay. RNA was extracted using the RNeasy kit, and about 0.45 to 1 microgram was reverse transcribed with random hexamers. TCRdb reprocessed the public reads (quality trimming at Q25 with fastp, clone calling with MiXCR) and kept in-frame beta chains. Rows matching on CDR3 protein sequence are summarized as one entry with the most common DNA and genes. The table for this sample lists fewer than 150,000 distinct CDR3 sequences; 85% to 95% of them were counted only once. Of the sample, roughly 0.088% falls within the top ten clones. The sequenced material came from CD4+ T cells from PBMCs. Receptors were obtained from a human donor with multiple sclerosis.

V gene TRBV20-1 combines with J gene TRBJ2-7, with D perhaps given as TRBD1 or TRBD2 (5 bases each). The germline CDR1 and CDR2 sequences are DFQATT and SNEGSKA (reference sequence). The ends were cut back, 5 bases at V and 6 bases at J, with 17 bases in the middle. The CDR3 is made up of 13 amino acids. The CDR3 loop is CSAAGTMYGEQYF. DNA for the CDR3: TGCAGTGCTGCCGGGACGATGTACGGCGAGCAGTACTTC.

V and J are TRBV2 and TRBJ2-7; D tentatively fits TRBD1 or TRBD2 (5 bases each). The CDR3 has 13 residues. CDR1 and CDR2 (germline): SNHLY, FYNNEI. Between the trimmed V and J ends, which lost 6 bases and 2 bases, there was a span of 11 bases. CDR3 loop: CASRGTDTYEQYF. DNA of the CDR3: TGTGCCAGCAGGGGGACGGACACCTACGAGCAGTACTTC.

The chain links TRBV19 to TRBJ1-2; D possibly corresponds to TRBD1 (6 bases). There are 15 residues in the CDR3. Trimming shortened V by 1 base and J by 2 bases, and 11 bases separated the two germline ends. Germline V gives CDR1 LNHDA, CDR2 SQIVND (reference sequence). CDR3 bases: TGTGCCAGTAGTATAGTAAACAGGGTGAACTATGGCTACACCTTC. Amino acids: CASSIVNRVNYGYTF.

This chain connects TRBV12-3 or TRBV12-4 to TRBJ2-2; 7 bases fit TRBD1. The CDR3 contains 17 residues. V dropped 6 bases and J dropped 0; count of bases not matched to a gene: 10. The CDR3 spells CASSPGKGTANTGELFF. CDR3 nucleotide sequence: TGTGCCAGCAGCCCCGGGAAGGGGACAGCGAACACCGGGGAGCTGTTTTTT.

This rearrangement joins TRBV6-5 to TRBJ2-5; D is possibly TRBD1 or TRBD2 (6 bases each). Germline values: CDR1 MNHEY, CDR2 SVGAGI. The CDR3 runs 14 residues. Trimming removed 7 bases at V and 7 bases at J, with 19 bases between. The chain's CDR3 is CASKNEGGRGTQYF. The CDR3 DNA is TGTGCCAGCAAAAACGAGGGGGGCCGGGGGACCCAGTACTTC.

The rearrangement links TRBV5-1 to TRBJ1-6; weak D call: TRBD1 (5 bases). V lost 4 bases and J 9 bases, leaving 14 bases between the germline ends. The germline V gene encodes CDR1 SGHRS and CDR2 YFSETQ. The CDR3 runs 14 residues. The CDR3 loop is CASSPGTESSPLHF. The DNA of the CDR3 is TGCGCCAGCAGCCCTGGGACGGAAAGTTCACCCCTCCACTTT. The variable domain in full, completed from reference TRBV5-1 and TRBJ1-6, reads KAGVTQTPRYLIKTRGQQVTLSCSPISGHRSVSWYQQTPGQGLQFLFEYFSETQRNKGNFPGRFSGRQFSNSRSEMNVSTLELGDSALYLCASSPGTESSPLHFGNGTRLTVT.

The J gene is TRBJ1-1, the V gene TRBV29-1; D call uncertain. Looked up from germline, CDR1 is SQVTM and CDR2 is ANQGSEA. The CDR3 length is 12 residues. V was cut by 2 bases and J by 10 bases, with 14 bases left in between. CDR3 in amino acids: CSVEPDATTAFF. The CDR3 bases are TGCAGCGTTGAACCGGACGCCACGACAGCTTTCTTT.

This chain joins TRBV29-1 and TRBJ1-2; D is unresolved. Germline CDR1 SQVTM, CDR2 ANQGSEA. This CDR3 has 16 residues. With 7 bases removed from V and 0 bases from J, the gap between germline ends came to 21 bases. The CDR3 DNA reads TGCAGCGCCCCAAAGGTGGGCAGCGCACCTAACTATGGCTACACCTTC. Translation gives CSAPKVGSAPNYGYTF.

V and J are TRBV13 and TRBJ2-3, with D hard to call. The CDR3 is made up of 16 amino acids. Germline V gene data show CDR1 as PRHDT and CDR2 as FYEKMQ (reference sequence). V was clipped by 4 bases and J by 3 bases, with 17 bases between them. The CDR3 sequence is CASSYGVWTETDTQYF. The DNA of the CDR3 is TGTGCCAGCAGCTATGGGGTCTGGACGGAGACAGATACGCAGTATTTT. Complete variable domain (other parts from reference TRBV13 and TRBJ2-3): AAGVIQSPRHLIKEKRETATLKCYPIPRHDTVYWYQQGPGQDPQFLISFYEKMQSDKGSIPDRFSAQQFSDYHSELNMSSLELGDSALYFCASSYGVWTETDTQYFGPGTRLTVL.

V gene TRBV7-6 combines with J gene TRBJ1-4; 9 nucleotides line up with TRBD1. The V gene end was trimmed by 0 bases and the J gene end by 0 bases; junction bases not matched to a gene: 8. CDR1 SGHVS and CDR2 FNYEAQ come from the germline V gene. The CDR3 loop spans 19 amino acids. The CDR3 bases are TGTGCCAGCAGCTTAGCGTCGGGACAGGGAGTTGCAACTAATGAAAAACTGTTTTTT. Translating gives CASSLASGQGVATNEKLFF.

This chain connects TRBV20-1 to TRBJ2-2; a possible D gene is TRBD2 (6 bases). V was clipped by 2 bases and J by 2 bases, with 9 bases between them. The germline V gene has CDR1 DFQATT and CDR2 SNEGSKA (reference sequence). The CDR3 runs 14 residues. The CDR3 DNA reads TGCAGTGCTAGATGGCGGGGTAACACCGGGGAGCTGTTTTTT. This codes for CSARWRGNTGELFF.

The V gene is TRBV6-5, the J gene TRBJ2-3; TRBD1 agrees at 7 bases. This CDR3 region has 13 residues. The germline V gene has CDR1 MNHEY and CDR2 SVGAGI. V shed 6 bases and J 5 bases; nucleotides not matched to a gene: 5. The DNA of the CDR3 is TGTGCCAGCAGCCGGGACAGTCAAGATACGCAGTATTTT. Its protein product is CASSRDSQDTQYF.

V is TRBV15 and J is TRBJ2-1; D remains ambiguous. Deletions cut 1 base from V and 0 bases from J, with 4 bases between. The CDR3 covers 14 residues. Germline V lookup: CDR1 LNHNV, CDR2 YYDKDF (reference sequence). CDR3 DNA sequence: TGTGCCACCAGCAGAGTCAGCTCCTACAATGAGCAGTTCTTC. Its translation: CATSRVSSYNEQFF.

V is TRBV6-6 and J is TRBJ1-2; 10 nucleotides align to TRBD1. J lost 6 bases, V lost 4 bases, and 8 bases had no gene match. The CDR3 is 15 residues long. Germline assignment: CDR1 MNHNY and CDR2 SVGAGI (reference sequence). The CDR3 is CASSSLTGGLDGYTF. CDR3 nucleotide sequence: TGTGCCAGCAGTTCCTTGACAGGGGGCTTGGATGGCTACACCTTC.

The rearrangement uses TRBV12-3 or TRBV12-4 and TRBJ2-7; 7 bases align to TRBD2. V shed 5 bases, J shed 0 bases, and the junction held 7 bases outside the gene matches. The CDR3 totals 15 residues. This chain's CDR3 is CASSGGGPSSYEQYF. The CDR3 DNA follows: TGTGCCAGCAGTGGGGGGGGACCAAGCTCCTACGAGCAGTACTTC.

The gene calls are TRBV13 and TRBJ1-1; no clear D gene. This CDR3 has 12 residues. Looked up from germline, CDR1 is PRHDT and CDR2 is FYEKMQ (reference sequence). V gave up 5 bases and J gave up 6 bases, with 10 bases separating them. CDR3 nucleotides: TGTGCCAGCAGCCCCCCTCTGGCTGAAGCTTTCTTT. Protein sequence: CASSPPLAEAFF.